The T cell receptor beta chain under discussion was sequenced for a study of blood T cell repertoires in COVID-19. J gave up 5 bases and V 8 bases, and 10 bases lay outside the gene matches. CDR1 and CDR2 (germline): LNHDA, SQIVND (reference sequence). The length of the CDR3 is 14 residues. Original handling: Reference gene primer amplification gave estimated nucleated cell counts. Sequencing was performed with immunoSEQ multiplex PCR; in TCRdb, only in-frame clones are kept and a portion is missing. Clonal size and the V and J genes are those of that table, whereas D and trimming came from the DNA. Of roughly 63,000 clones in the sample, roughly 89% were seen once.

The source of this sequence is a man aged 45-60 years with active COVID-19. The sample comprised peripheral blood. This chain links TRBV19 with TRBJ2-5; 8 bases map to TRBD1. The CDR3 is CASVDRAASETQYF. CDR3 nucleotides: TGTGCCAGTGTGGACAGGGCGGCGTCGGAGACCCAGTACTTC.